This entry is about one T cell receptor beta chain. What it binds is not known. The sample is drawn from a study of early T cells in non-severe SARS-CoV-2 infection. Study-level findings and limits: CD4 and private specificities were missed by VDJdb matching, which favored anti-spike CD8 responses.

The germline V gene has CDR1 KGHSH and CDR2 LQKENI. The CDR3 extends over 18 amino acids. Trimming at V came to 2 bases and at J to 2 bases, leaving 11 bases not matched to a gene. Unique molecular identifiers (one per individual cDNA molecule) were attached. Using its own MiXCR run on the 5' RACE reads, TCRdb lists one record per CDR3 protein. This table holds just under 65,000 distinct CDR3 sequences, roughly 9% found once. Source: whole blood, taken at baseline. V gene TRBV18 combines with J gene TRBJ2-2; 7 positions match TRBD1. This receptor was identified in an adult who was a healthcare worker with PCR-confirmed SARS-CoV-2 infection or an uninfected control (not recorded which). CDR3 residues: CASSPARLGTANTGELFF. CDR3 coding DNA: TGTGCCAGCTCACCAGCACGTCTTGGGACAGCCAACACCGGGGAGCTGTTTTTT.